The entry below gives a single T cell receptor (beta chain) sequence along with its context. Measured with immunoSEQ multiplex PCR; TCRdb has only the in-frame clones, and not every one. The sample consists of roughly 2.4 million clones, more than 90% of them appearing once. The sample belongs to a study of shared clonotypes between healthy human individuals. V gave up 4 bases and J gave up 0 bases; unmatched junction bases: 8. The CDR3 is 16 residues long. The germline V gene has CDR1 SGHRS and CDR2 YFSETQ. The receptor was isolated from a man aged 18 to 29 in good health. The source material was naive CD4+ T cells sorted from blood. Described subset: CD45RA+ positively selected. The chain uses TRBV5-1 and TRBJ2-3; 7 nucleotides line up with TRBD2. The CDR3 coding sequence is TGCGCCAGCAGCCCCGGTTCTAGCGGTAGCACAGATACGCAGTATTTT. As protein: CASSPGSSGSTDTQYF.